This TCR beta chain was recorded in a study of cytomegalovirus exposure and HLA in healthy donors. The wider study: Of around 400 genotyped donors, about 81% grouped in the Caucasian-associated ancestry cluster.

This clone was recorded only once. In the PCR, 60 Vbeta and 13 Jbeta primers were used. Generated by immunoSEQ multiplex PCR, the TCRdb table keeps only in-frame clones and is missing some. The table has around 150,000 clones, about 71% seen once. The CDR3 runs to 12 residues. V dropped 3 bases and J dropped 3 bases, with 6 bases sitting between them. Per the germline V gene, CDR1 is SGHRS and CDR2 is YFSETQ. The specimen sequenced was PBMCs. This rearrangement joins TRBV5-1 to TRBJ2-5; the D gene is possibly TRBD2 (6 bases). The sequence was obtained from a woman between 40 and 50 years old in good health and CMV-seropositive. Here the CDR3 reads CASSWGEETQYF. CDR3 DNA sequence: TGCGCCAGCAGCTGGGGGGAAGAGACCCAGTACTTC.